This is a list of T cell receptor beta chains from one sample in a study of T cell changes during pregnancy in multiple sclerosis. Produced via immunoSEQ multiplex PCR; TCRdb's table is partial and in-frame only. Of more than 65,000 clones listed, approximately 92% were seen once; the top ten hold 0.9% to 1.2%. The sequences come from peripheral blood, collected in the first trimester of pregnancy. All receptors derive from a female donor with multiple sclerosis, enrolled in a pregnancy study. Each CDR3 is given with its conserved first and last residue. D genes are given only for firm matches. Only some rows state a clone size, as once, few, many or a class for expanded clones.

CDR3 protein: CASSLLTTRRSGYNQPQHF
CDR3 DNA: TGTGCCAGCAGTTTATTAACAACTCGCCGTTCGGGTTACAATCAGCCCCAGCATTTT
V gene: TRBV28
clone size: .
J gene: TRBJ1-5
CDR3 length: 19
D gene: .

CDR3 protein: CASSTGTGGGETQYF
CDR3 DNA: TGTGCCAGTAGTACCGGGACAGGGGGAGGAGAGACCCAGTACTTC
V gene: TRBV19
clone size: .
J gene: TRBJ2-5
CDR3 length: 15
D gene: TRBD1

CDR3 protein: CASSEHRFLSNQPQHF
CDR3 DNA: TGTGCCAGCAGTGAACACAGGTTCCTTAGCAATCAGCCCCAGCATTTT
V gene: TRBV6-1
clone size: .
J gene: TRBJ1-5
CDR3 length: 16
D gene: .

CDR3 protein: CASSTSSGWGYEQYF
CDR3 DNA: TGTGCCAGTAGTACGTCTAGCGGGTGGGGATACGAGCAGTACTTC
V gene: TRBV19
clone size: once
J gene: TRBJ2-7
CDR3 length: 15
D gene: TRBD2

CDR3 protein: CATRTFSSYEQYF
CDR3 DNA: TGTGCCACCCGGACTTTTAGCTCCTACGAGCAGTACTTC
V gene: TRBV10-3
clone size: .
J gene: TRBJ2-7
CDR3 length: 13
D gene: .

CDR3 protein: CASSAQGLSTEAFF
CDR3 DNA: TGTGCCAGCAGCGCACAGGGGTTAAGCACTGAAGCTTTCTTT
V gene: TRBV7-3
clone size: .
J gene: TRBJ1-1
CDR3 length: 14
D gene: TRBD1

CDR3 protein: CASSLPGTGLEAFF
CDR3 DNA: TGCGCCAGCAGCTTGCCCGGGACAGGGCTTGAAGCTTTCTTT
V gene: TRBV5-1
clone size: .
J gene: TRBJ1-1
CDR3 length: 14
D gene: TRBD1

CDR3 protein: CASSQTDKSYGYTF
CDR3 DNA: TGTGCCAGCAGCCAGACGGACAAAAGCTATGGCTACACCTTC
V gene: TRBV7-9
clone size: few
J gene: TRBJ1-2
CDR3 length: 14
D gene: .

CDR3 protein: CASREGSDSGNTIYF
CDR3 DNA: TGTGCCAGCAGGGAGGGGTCAGACTCTGGAAACACCATATATTTT
V gene: TRBV27
clone size: .
J gene: TRBJ1-3
CDR3 length: 15
D gene: .

CDR3 protein: CASSQDQGGGETQYF
CDR3 DNA: TGTGCCAGCAGCCAAGATCAGGGAGGGGGGGAGACCCAGTACTTC
V gene: TRBV4-2
clone size: .
J gene: TRBJ2-5
CDR3 length: 15
D gene: .

CDR3 protein: CASSWTGSGYGYTF
CDR3 DNA: TGTGCCAGCAGCTGGACAGGGAGCGGCTATGGCTACACCTTC
V gene: TRBV7-9
clone size: .
J gene: TRBJ1-2
CDR3 length: 14
D gene: TRBD1

CDR3 protein: CASSGRGSSYNEQFF
CDR3 DNA: TGTGCCAGCAGCGGGCGGGGGAGCTCCTACAATGAGCAGTTCTTC
V gene: TRBV9
clone size: .
J gene: TRBJ2-1
CDR3 length: 15
D gene: TRBD2

CDR3 protein: CASSLTGQQPQHF
CDR3 DNA: TGTGCCAGCAGCTTAACAGGTCAGCAGCCCCAGCATTTT
V gene: TRBV11-2
clone size: .
J gene: TRBJ1-5
CDR3 length: 13
D gene: .

CDR3 protein: CASSLGPGLYNEQFF
CDR3 DNA: TGTGCCAGCAGTTTAGGCCCAGGGTTGTACAATGAGCAGTTCTTC
V gene: TRBV28
clone size: .
J gene: TRBJ2-1
CDR3 length: 15
D gene: .

CDR3 protein: CASSQDWGKSSYEQYF
CDR3 DNA: TGTGCCAGCAGCCAAGATTGGGGCAAAAGCTCCTACGAGCAGTACTTC
V gene: TRBV14
clone size: once
J gene: TRBJ2-7
CDR3 length: 16
D gene: .

CDR3 protein: CASSARGAGVGTDTQYF
CDR3 DNA: TGTGCCAGCAGCGCCCGAGGTGCGGGAGTAGGTACAGATACGCAGTATTTT
V gene: TRBV14
clone size: .
J gene: TRBJ2-3
CDR3 length: 17
D gene: TRBD2

CDR3 protein: CASSQDGQGSSYNSPLHF
CDR3 DNA: TGTGCCAGCAGCCAAGATGGACAGGGGAGCTCCTATAATTCACCCCTCCACTTT
V gene: TRBV4-2
clone size: few
J gene: TRBJ1-6
CDR3 length: 18
D gene: TRBD1

CDR3 protein: CAITLGSPRDTGELFF
CDR3 DNA: TGTGCCATCACCCTGGGGAGTCCCCGCGACACCGGGGAGCTGTTTTTT
V gene: TRBV10-3
clone size: .
J gene: TRBJ2-2
CDR3 length: 16
D gene: .

CDR3 protein: CASSFLAGTYNEQFF
CDR3 DNA: TGTGCCAGCAGCTTCTTAGCCGGTACCTACAATGAGCAGTTCTTC
V gene: TRBV7-9
clone size: .
J gene: TRBJ2-1
CDR3 length: 15
D gene: .

CDR3 protein: CASGREGPYNEQFF
CDR3 DNA: TGTGCCAGCGGGCGCGAGGGCCCTTACAATGAGCAGTTCTTC
V gene: TRBV5-4
clone size: few
J gene: TRBJ2-1
CDR3 length: 14
D gene: .

CDR3 protein: CAWSVLARFGETQYF
CDR3 DNA: TGTGCCTGGAGTGTACTAGCCCGCTTCGGAGAGACCCAGTACTTC
V gene: TRBV30
clone size: once
J gene: TRBJ2-5
CDR3 length: 15
D gene: .

CDR3 protein: CASTGSQGNTEAFF
CDR3 DNA: TGTGCCAGCACTGGTTCACAGGGAAACACTGAAGCTTTCTTT
V gene: TRBV6-1
clone size: .
J gene: TRBJ1-1
CDR3 length: 14
D gene: .

CDR3 protein: CASSFGGTRSPLHF
CDR3 DNA: TGCGCCAGCAGCTTTGGAGGGACGCGTTCACCCCTCCACTTT
V gene: TRBV5-1
clone size: .
J gene: TRBJ1-6
CDR3 length: 14
D gene: .

CDR3 protein: CASSLARDYGYTF
CDR3 DNA: TGTGCCAGCAGCTTAGCGCGGGACTATGGCTACACCTTC
V gene: TRBV7-2
clone size: once
J gene: TRBJ1-2
CDR3 length: 13
D gene: .

CDR3 protein: CASSKGGQVEQFF
CDR3 DNA: TGTGCCAGCAGCAAGGGGGGACAGGTTGAGCAGTTCTTC
V gene: TRBV25-1
clone size: .
J gene: TRBJ2-1
CDR3 length: 13
D gene: TRBD1

CDR3 protein: CASSLVSGSVGNIQYF
CDR3 DNA: TGTGCCAGCAGCTTAGTCTCGGGGAGCGTAGGAAACATTCAGTACTTC
V gene: TRBV7-2
clone size: .
J gene: TRBJ2-4
CDR3 length: 16
D gene: .

CDR3 protein: CASSQGQMETQYF
CDR3 DNA: TGCGCCAGCAGCCAAGGACAGATGGAGACCCAGTACTTC
V gene: TRBV4-1
clone size: .
J gene: TRBJ2-5
CDR3 length: 13
D gene: .

CDR3 protein: CASSLPGQGIYGYTF
CDR3 DNA: TGTGCCAGTAGCCTACCGGGACAGGGAATCTATGGCTACACCTTC
V gene: TRBV19
clone size: .
J gene: TRBJ1-2
CDR3 length: 15
D gene: TRBD1